This record covers a single T cell receptor (beta chain). Antigen: not known. This CDR3 is built from 13 residues. CDR1 and CDR2 from the germline V gene are MNHEY and SVGAGI. Trimming left V 5 bases short and J 9 bases short, with 15 bases between. This sample is part of a study of OX40 agonist ivuxolimab in advanced cancers. Looking at the study overall: Eligibility rules accepted prior anti-PD-1, anti-PD-L1 or anti-CTLA-4 therapy, and over 35% had some.

Study results and limitations: Partly responding patients at 0.1-3.0 mg/kg showed some of the smallest clonal expansion.

The assay was immunoSEQ multiplex PCR, and TCRdb's table has in-frame clones only and misses some. Of just over 80,000 clones listed, more than 70% are singletons. This specimen consisted of CD4+ or CD8+ T cells sorted from blood, obtained in a trial of the OX40 agonist ivuxolimab. The origin of this receptor is an adult with an advanced solid tumor such as melanoma, head and neck, liver or kidney cancer. The chain uses TRBV6-5 and TRBJ2-3, with a tentative D call TRBD2 (5 bases). CDR3: CASSNPGRDTQYF. The CDR3 DNA reads as TGTGCCAGCAGTAATCCGGGGAGAGACACGCAGTATTTT.